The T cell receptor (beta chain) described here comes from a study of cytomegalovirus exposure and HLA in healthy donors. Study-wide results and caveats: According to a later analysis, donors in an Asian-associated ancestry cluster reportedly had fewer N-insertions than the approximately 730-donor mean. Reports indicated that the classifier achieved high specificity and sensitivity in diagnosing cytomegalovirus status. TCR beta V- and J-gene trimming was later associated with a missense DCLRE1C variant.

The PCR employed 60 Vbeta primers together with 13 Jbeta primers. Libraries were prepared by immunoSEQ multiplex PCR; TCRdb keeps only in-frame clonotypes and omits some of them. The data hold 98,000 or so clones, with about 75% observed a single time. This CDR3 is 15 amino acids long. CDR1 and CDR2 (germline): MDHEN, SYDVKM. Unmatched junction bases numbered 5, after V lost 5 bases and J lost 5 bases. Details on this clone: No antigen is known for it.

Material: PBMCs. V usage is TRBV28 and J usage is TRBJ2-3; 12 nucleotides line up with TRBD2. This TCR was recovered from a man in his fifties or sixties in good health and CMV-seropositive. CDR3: CASSQPSGGVDTQYF. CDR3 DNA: TGTGCCAGCAGTCAGCCTAGCGGGGGGGTAGATACGCAGTATTTT.